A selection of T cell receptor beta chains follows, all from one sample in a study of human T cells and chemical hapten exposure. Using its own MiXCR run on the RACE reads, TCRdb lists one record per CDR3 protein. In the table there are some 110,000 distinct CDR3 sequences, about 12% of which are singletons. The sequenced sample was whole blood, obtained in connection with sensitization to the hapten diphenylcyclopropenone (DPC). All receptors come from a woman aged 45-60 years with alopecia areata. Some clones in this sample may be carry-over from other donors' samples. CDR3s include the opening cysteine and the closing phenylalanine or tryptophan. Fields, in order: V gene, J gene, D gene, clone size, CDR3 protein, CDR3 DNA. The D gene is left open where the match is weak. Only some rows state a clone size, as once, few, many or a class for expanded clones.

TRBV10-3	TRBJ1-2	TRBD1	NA	CAISEDRVYGYTF	TGTGCCATCAGTGAGGACAGGGTCTATGGCTACACCTTC
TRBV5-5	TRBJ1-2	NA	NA	CASSFQGPRTEGYTF	TGTGCCAGCAGCTTTCAGGGGCCGCGTACAGAAGGCTACACCTTC
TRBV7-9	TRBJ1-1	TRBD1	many	CASSSTWDRKAFF	TGTGCCAGCAGTTCGACCTGGGACAGAAAAGCTTTCTTT
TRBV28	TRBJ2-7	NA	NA	CASAHSTHYEQYF	TGTGCCAGTGCTCATAGTACGCACTACGAGCAGTACTTC
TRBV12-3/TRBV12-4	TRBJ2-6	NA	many	CASSRPYSGANVLTF	TGTGCCAGCAGCCGACCTTACTCTGGGGCCAACGTCCTGACTTTC
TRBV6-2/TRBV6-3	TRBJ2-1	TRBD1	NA	CASSEQGNEQFF	TGTGCCAGCTCAGAACAGGGGAATGAGCAGTTCTTC
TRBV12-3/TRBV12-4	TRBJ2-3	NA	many	CASSFLADTQYF	TGTGCCAGCAGTTTTCTAGCGGATACGCAGTATTTT
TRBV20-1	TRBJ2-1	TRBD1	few	CSARQGRRSYNEQFF	TGCAGTGCGCGACAGGGTCGACGGTCCTACAATGAGCAGTTCTTC
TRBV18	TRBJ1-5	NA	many	CASSPGGNQPQHF	TGTGCCAGCTCACCAGGGGGGAATCAGCCCCAGCATTTT
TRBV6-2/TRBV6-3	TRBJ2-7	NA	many	CASSYQAYEQYF	TGTGCCAGCAGTTACCAAGCCTACGAGCAGTACTTC
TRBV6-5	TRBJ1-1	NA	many	CASSYIGARMGNTEAFF	TGTGCCAGCAGTTACATCGGGGCAAGGATGGGAAACACTGAAGCTTTCTTT
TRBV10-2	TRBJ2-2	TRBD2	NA	CATRGGANTGELFF	TGCGCCACCCGGGGGGGGGCGAACACCGGGGAGCTGTTTTTT
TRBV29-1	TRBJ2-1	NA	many	CSVEELINNEQFF	TGCAGCGTTGAAGAACTAATAAACAATGAGCAGTTCTTC
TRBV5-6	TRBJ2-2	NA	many	CASSLLGLTNTGELFF	TGTGCCAGCAGCTTATTGGGACTTACGAACACCGGGGAGCTGTTTTTT
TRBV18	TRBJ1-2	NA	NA	CASSPQGVSNYGYTF	TGTGCCAGCTCACCACAGGGGGTTTCTAACTATGGCTACACCTTC
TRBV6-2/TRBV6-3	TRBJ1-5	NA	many	CASSYDGHQPQHF	TGTGCCAGCAGTTACGATGGGCATCAGCCCCAGCATTTT
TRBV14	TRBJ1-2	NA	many	CASSQGLSKSDGYTF	TGTGCCAGCAGCCAGGGCCTGAGCAAGAGTGATGGCTACACCTTC
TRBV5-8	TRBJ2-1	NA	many	CASSLALRSSYNEQFF	TGTGCCAGCAGCTTGGCCTTGCGGAGCTCCTACAATGAGCAGTTCTTC
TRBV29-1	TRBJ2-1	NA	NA	CSVEDPFSLGAYNEQFF	TGCAGCGTTGAAGATCCTTTTAGTTTGGGGGCGTACAATGAGCAGTTCTTC
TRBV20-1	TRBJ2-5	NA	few	CSARRSGRKETQYF	TGCAGTGCTAGAAGGTCAGGGAGGAAAGAGACCCAGTACTTC
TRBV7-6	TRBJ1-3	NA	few	CASSLGDVTGNTIYF	TGTGCCAGCAGCTTAGGAGACGTTACTGGAAACACCATATATTTT
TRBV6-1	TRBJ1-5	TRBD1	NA	CASSGGQGRGQPQHF	TGTGCCAGCAGTGGAGGACAGGGTCGAGGTCAGCCCCAGCATTTT
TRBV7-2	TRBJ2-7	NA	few	CASSLMGPGHTYEQYF	TGTGCCAGCAGCTTAATGGGACCCGGGCACACCTACGAGCAGTACTTC
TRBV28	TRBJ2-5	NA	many	CASSLSEAETQYF	TGTGCCAGCAGCCTCAGCGAGGCGGAGACCCAGTACTTC
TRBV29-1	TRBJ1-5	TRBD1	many	CSATTGSNQPQHF	TGCAGCGCAACGACAGGGAGCAATCAGCCCCAGCATTTT
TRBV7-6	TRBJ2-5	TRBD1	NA	CASSSPIDRDRGSETQYF	TGTGCCAGCAGCTCGCCGATCGACCGGGACAGGGGTTCAGAGACCCAGTACTTC
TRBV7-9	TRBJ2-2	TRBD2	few	CASSPLPAGANTGELFF	TGTGCCAGCAGCCCTCTTCCTGCGGGAGCGAACACCGGGGAGCTGTTTTTT
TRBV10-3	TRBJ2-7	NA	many	CAISELEGYEQYF	TGTGCCATCAGTGAGTTAGAGGGTTACGAGCAGTACTTC
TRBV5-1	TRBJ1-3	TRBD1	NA	CASRSTPGTAGNTIYF	TGCGCCAGCAGAAGCACCCCCGGGACAGCTGGAAACACCATATATTTT
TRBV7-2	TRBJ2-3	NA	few	CASSSGTTDTQYF	TGTGCCAGCAGCTCGGGGACCACAGATACGCAGTATTTT
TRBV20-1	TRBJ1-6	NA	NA	CSAKASRISSPLHF	TGCAGTGCTAAAGCGTCCAGGATAAGTTCACCCCTCCACTTT